Many counts were recorded for the clone carrying this T cell receptor (beta chain). What it binds is not known. TCRdb recomputed calls from the PCR reads with MiXCR, one row per CDR3 protein. Among about 640,000 distinct CDR3 sequences, around 20% were seen once, and the ten largest hold under 0.95%. This entry belongs to a study of molecular identifiers for immune sequencing clone quantification. The overall study: Four portions were sequenced after RNA from around 20,000 or 100,000 naive CD8 cells was split five ways in replicates.

The CDR3 is 15 residues long. With V trimmed by 4 bases and J by 2 bases, 2 bases remained unmatched. Germline CDR1 is SEHNR and CDR2 is FQNEAQ (reference sequence). The study, taken as a whole, reports: Clones with over 20 RNA copies captured over 99% of effector molecules but under 1% of naive ones.

The receptor was derived from a human donor in good health. Some libraries in this study had Jurkat cell RNA spiked in. Sequencing was done on a sample of naive CD8+ T cells from blood, with Jurkat cell RNA spiked in. Subset reported: FACS-sorted CD8+CD4-CCR7+CD45RA+ naive T cells. The chain couples TRBV7-9 to TRBJ2-7; 13 nucleotides align to TRBD2. Written as DNA, the CDR3 is TGTGCCAGCAGCTGGACTAGCGGGGGTGCCTACGAGCAGTACTTC. It encodes CASSWTSGGAYEQYF.